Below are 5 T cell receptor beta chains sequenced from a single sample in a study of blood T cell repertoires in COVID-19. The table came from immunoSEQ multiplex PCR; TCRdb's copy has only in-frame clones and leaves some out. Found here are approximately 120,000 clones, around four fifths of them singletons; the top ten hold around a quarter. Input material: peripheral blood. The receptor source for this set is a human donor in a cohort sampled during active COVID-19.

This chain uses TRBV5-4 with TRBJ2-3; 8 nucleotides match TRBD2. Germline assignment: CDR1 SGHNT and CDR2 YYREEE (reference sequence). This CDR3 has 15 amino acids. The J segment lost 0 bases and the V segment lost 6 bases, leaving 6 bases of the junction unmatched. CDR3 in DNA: TGTGCCAGCAACACCGGGGGGGTTAGCACAGATACGCAGTATTTT. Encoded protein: CASNTGGVSTDTQYF.

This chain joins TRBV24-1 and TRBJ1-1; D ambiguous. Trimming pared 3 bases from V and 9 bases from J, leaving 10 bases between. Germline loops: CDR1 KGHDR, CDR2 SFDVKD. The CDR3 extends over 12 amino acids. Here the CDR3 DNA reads TGTGCCACCAGTGATGGGCCCGAGAAAGCTTTCTTT. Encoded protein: CATSDGPEKAFF.

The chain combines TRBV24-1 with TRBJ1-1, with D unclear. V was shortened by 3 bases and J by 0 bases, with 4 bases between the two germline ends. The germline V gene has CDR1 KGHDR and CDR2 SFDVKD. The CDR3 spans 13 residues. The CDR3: CATSDELNTEAFF. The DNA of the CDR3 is TGTGCCACCAGTGATGAGCTGAACACTGAAGCTTTCTTT.

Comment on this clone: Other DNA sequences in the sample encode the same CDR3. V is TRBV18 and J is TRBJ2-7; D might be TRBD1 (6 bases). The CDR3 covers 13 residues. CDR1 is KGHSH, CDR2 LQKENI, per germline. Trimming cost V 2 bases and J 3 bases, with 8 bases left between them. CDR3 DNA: TGTGCCAGCTCACCAGAAGGGGGCTACGAGCAGTACTTC. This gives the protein CASSPEGGYEQYF.

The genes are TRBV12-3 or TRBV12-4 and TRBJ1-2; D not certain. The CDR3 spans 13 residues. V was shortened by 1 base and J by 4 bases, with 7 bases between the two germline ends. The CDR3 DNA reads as TGTGCCAGCAGTTTAGGACTAGGCTATGGCTACACCTTC. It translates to CASSLGLGYGYTF.